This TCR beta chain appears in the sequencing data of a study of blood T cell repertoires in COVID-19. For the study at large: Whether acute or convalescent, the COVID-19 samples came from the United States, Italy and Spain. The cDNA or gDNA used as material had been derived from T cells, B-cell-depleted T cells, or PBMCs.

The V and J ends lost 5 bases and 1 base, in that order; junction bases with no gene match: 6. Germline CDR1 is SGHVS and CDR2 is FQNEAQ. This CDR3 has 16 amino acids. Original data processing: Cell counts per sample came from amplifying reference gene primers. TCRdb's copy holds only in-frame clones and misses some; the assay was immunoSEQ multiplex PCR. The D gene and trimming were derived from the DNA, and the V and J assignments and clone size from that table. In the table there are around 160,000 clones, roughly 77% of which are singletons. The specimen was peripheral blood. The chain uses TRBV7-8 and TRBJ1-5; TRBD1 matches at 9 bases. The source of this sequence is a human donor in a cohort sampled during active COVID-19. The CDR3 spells CASSPRTGESNQPQHF. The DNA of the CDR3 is TGTGCCAGCAGCCCGCGGACAGGGGAGAGCAATCAGCCCCAGCATTTT.